The present entry profiles one T cell receptor beta chain with its context. Its cognate antigen is unknown. These data belong to a study of CD8 T cells in ankylosing spondylitis. Broader study findings: Certain motif variants had earlier appeared in reactive arthritis synovial fluid and blood. Clones linked to disease, bearing a CD8+ phenotype, were relatively rare in peripheral blood. Clones linked to disease were reported to show significant enrichment in matched ankylosing spondylitis synovial fluid. Blood from ankylosing spondylitis patients appeared to carry a characteristic roughly 8-variant TCR beta motif.

A quantitative 5'-RACE method, one with molecular barcodes, was used to make TCR beta libraries. TCRdb reprocessed the 5' RACE reads via MiXCR and lists one record per CDR3 protein. This sample has roughly 440,000 distinct CDR3 sequences; under 20% occur once, and the top ten carry approximately 1%. Germline CDR1 SGHTA, CDR2 FQGNSA. V gave up 1 base and J gave up 9 bases, with 10 bases separating them. The CDR3 spans 14 residues. The V and J genes are TRBV7-2 and TRBJ1-6; D uncertain. Sequenced sample: blood, either unsorted or a sorted T cell fraction (not recorded which). This sequence was found in a male donor with ankylosing spondylitis. The chain's CDR3 is CASSLVRASSPLHF. The CDR3 DNA reads TGTGCCAGCAGCTTAGTTCGGGCCTCTTCACCCCTCCACTTT.